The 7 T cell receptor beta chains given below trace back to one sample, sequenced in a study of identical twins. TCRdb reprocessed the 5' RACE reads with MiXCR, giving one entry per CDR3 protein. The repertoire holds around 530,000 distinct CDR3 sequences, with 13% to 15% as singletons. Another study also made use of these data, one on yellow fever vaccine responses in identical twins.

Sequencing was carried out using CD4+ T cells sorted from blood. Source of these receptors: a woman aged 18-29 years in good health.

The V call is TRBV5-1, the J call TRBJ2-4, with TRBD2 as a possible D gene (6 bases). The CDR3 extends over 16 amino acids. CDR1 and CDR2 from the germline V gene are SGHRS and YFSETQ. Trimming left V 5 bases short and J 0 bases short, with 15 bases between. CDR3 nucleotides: TGCGCCAGCAGTGGCGGGAACCAAATAGCCAAAAACATTCAGTACTTC. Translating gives CASSGGNQIAKNIQYF.

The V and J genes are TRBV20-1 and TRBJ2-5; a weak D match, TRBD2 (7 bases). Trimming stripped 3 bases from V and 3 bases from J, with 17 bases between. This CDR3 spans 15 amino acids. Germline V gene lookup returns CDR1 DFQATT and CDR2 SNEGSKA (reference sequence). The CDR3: CSARGGLVGKETQYF. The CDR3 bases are TGCAGTGCTAGGGGGGGGCTAGTGGGTAAAGAGACCCAGTACTTC.

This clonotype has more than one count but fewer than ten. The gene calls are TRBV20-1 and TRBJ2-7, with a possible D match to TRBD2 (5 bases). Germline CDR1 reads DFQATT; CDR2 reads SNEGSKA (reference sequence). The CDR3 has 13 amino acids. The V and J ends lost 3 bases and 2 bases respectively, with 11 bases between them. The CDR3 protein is CSASASSAYEQYF. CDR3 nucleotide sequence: TGCAGTGCTAGCGCTAGCTCAGCCTACGAGCAGTACTTC.

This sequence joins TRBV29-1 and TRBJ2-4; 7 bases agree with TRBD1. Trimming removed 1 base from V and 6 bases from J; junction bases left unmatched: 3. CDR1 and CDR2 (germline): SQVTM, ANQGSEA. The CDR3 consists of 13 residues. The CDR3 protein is CSVEGQGRNIQYF. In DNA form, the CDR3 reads TGCAGCGTTGAAGGACAGGGCAGAAACATTCAGTACTTC.

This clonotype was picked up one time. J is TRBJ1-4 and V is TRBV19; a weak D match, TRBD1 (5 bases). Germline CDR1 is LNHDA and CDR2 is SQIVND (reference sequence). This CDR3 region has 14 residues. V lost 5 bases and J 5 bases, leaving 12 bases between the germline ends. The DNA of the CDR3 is TGTGCCAGTAGTGCAAGGGACGGAAATGAAAAACTGTTTTTT. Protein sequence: CASSARDGNEKLFF.

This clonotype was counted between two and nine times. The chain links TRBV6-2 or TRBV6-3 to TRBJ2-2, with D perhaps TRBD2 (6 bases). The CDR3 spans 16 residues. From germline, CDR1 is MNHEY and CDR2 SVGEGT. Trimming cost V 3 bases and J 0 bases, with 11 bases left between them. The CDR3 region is CASSYRLASNTGELFF. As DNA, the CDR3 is TGTGCCAGCAGTTATAGGCTAGCGTCGAACACCGGGGAGCTGTTTTTT.

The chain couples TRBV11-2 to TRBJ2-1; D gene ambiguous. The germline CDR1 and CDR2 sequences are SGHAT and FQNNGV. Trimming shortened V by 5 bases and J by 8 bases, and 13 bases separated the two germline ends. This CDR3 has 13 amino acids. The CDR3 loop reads CASSPADRYEQFF. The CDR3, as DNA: TGTGCCAGCAGCCCGGCTGACCGATATGAGCAGTTCTTC. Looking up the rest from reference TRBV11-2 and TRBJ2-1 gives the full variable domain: EAGVAQSPRYKIIEKRQSVAFWCNPISGHATLYWYQQILGQGPKLLIQFQNNGVVDDSQLPKDRFSAERLKGVDSTLKIQPAKLEDSAVYLCASSPADRYEQFFGPGTRLTVL.